The rows below give T cell receptor beta chains drawn from one sample of a study of blood T cell repertoires in COVID-19. Data came from immunoSEQ multiplex PCR; TCRdb stores just in-frame clones and leaves some out. The sample includes around 150,000 clones, approximately 79% of them seen just once. Sequenced material: peripheral blood. The receptors shown here come from a woman between 40 and 55 years old with COVID-19, enrolled during active disease. The CDR3 runs from the conserved cysteine through the conserved F or W. A D gene is named only where the DNA matches it firmly. Size is stated for part of the rows, as once, few or many counts, or as a class when the clone is expanded.

J gene	clone size	D gene	V gene	CDR3 DNA	CDR3 protein
TRBJ2-2	.	TRBD2	TRBV4-2	TGTGCCAGCAGCCAAGCCGGGGCTAGCGGGGGGGCTGGCGGGGAGCTGTTTTTT	CASSQAGASGGAGGELFF
TRBJ2-3	.	TRBD2	TRBV19	TGTGCCTCTGGGGACTACCTAAGCACAGATACGCAGTATTTT	CASGDYLSTDTQYF
TRBJ2-1	few	.	TRBV6-6	TGTGCCAGCAGTTCTCCGCCCGGTGAGCAGTTCTTC	CASSSPPGEQFF
TRBJ2-3	.	TRBD1	TRBV24-1	TGTGCCACCGCCGGGACAGGAGTTGAACATACGCAGTATTTT	CATAGTGVEHTQYF
TRBJ1-2	.	TRBD1	TRBV5-6	TGTGCCAGCAGCCGACCGGGACAGGGGGCGCTTGGCTACACCTTC	CASSRPGQGALGYTF
TRBJ1-2	.	.	TRBV5-4	TGTGCCAGCAGCTTGGTGAGGGAGGGCTACACCTTC	CASSLVREGYTF
TRBJ1-2	.	TRBD1	TRBV19	TGTGCCAGTCTAGACAGGGATCAGTATGGCTACACCTTC	CASLDRDQYGYTF
TRBJ2-7	.	TRBD1	TRBV7-3	TGTGCCAGCAGCGACCGGGACAGGGGGACTTACGAGCAGTACTTC	CASSDRDRGTYEQYF
TRBJ2-7	.	TRBD1	TRBV27	TGTGCCATCTACGACAGGGCTGGGGACGAGCAGTACTTC	CAIYDRAGDEQYF
TRBJ2-1	.	TRBD2	TRBV7-9	TGTGCCAGCAGCTTCGGACTAGCGGGAGTGAGTGAGCAGTTCTTC	CASSFGLAGVSEQFF
TRBJ2-2	.	TRBD2	TRBV19	TGTGCCAGTAGTCTTCTAGCGGGGTTCACCGGGGAGCTGTTTTTT	CASSLLAGFTGELFF
TRBJ2-1	.	TRBD2	TRBV5-1	TGCGCCAGCAGCTCCCGACTAGCGGCCAACAATGAGCAGTTCTTC	CASSSRLAANNEQFF
TRBJ2-3	.	.	TRBV15	TGTGCCACCAGCAGAGATCTGGCAAACGCGCAGTATTTT	CATSRDLANAQYF
TRBJ2-7	.	.	TRBV19	TGTGCCAGTAGCACAGGAGGGGGGGAGGGATTCTACGAGCAGTACTTC	CASSTGGGEGFYEQYF
TRBJ2-5	.	.	TRBV7-6	TGTGCCAGCAGCCCCAACCACGGGGAGACCCAGTACTTC	CASSPNHGETQYF
TRBJ1-4	.	TRBD1	TRBV4-1	TGCGCCAGCAGCCGAACCGGGACAGCAAATGAAAAACTGTTTTTT	CASSRTGTANEKLFF
TRBJ1-4	.	.	TRBV2	TGTGCCAGCGAGGAAGGCCAGGGACTTGAAAAACTGTTTTTT	CASEEGQGLEKLFF
TRBJ2-1	.	TRBD2	TRBV24-1	TGTGCCACCAGTGACCACGGGACTAGCGGGAGAGGTGAGCAGTTCTTC	CATSDHGTSGRGEQFF
TRBJ1-2	once	.	TRBV6-1	TGTGCCAGCAGTGAAGCGAACCTTCCCTCGAGTGACTACACCTTC	CASSEANLPSSDYTF
TRBJ2-5	once	.	TRBV5-1	TGCGCCAGCAGCTTCGGGGAGACCCAGTACTTC	CASSFGETQYF
TRBJ1-6	.	.	TRBV7-3	TGTGCCAGCAGCCCTAGGTCCGGGGATTCACCCCTCCACTTT	CASSPRSGDSPLHF
TRBJ2-6	.	.	TRBV5-5	TGTGCCAGCTCGTCTTCGGGAGCGTACCTATCTGGGGCCAACGTCCTGACTTTC	CASSSSGAYLSGANVLTF
TRBJ1-1	.	.	TRBV18	TGTGCCAGCTCACCCCAGGGGATGAACACTGAAGCTTTCTTT	CASSPQGMNTEAFF
TRBJ1-5	.	.	TRBV30	TGTGCCTGGAGTGTAGGGGGACCGAGGAGCAATCAGCCCCAGCATTTT	CAWSVGGPRSNQPQHF
TRBJ2-5	.	TRBD2	TRBV28	TGTGCCAGCAGTTCACTAGCGGGGGATGAAGAGACCCAGTACTTC	CASSSLAGDEETQYF
TRBJ2-3	.	.	TRBV7-8	TGTGCCAGCAGCCAAACTTCAGATACGCAGTATTTT	CASSQTSDTQYF